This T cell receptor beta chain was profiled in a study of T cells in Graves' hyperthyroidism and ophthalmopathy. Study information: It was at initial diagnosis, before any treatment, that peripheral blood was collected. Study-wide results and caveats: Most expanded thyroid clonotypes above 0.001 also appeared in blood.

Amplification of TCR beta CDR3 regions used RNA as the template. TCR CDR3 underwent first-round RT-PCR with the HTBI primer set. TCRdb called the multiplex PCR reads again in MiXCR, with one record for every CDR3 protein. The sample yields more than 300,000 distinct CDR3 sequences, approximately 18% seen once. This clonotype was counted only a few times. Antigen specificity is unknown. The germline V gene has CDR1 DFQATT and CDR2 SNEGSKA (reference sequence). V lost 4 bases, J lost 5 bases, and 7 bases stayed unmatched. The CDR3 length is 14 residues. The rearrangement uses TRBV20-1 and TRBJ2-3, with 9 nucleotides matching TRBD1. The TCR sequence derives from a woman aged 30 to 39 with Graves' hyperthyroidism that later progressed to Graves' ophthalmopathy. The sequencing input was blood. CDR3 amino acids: CSATVGTGIDTQYF. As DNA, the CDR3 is TGCAGTGCTACCGTAGGGACAGGGATAGATACGCAGTATTTT.